The 29 T cell receptor beta chains listed next were all sequenced from one sample in a study of persistence of HIV-infected CD4 T cells. Cells were stimulated with CMV-infected fibroblast lysates at about 10 ug/mL. Sorted nonresponding memory CD4+ T cells were CD40L-negative, CD69-negative, CD45RO-high. This was the immunoSEQ version 4 assay in survey mode. The assay was immunoSEQ multiplex PCR, and TCRdb's table has in-frame clones only and misses some. Seen here are about 48,000 clones, 75% to 85% observed once, and the top ten hold under 3.5%. These TCRs are of unknown antigen specificity. The sequenced sample was CD4+ T cells sorted from PBMCs after roughly 18-hour stimulation, obtained from a patient who received antiretroviral therapy. The receptor source for this set is an adult man with HIV who was CMV-seropositive.

The CDR3 nucleotides are TGTGCCAGCAGTTTAGGGGTTCGGGGCACAGATACGCAGTATTTT. Translation gives CASSLGVRGTDTQYF. The chain has TRBV27 and TRBJ2-3; D gene ambiguous. Germline CDR1 reads MNHEY; CDR2 reads SMNVEV (reference sequence). CDR3 length: 15 amino acids. Between the trimmed V and J ends, which lost 2 bases and 1 base, there was a span of 10 bases.

The rearrangement uses TRBV5-1 and TRBJ1-3, with a weak D call TRBD1 (6 bases). CDR3 length equals 15 residues. Germline CDR1 and CDR2: SGHRS and YFSETQ. Trimming pared 2 bases from V and 7 bases from J, leaving 16 bases between. This CDR3 is CASSLQGESGNTIYF. Here the CDR3 DNA reads TGCGCCAGCAGCTTACAGGGCGAGAGTGGGAACACCATATATTTT.

For the CDR3, the DNA is TGTGCCAGTAAAACAGGGGGCAATGACTATGGCTACACCTTC. Translation: CASKTGGNDYGYTF. This chain joins TRBV19 and TRBJ1-2; 9 bases agree with TRBD1. The CDR3 covers 14 residues. After removal of 7 bases from V and 3 bases from J, the junction contained 6 bases not matched to a gene. Germline CDR1 is LNHDA and CDR2 is SQIVND (reference sequence).

The chain employs TRBV4-3 and TRBJ2-2, with 8 positions matching TRBD2. The CDR3 has 16 residues. Germline V gives CDR1 LGHNA, CDR2 YSLEER. The J segment lost 0 bases and the V segment lost 2 bases, leaving 2 bases of the junction unmatched. The CDR3, as DNA: TGCGCCAGCAGCCAACTAGCGGGTACGAACACCGGGGAGCTGTTTTTT. Protein sequence: CASSQLAGTNTGELFF.

This chain links TRBV7-2 with TRBJ2-3, with no clear D. V was clipped by 5 bases and J by 4 bases, with 7 bases between them. The CDR3 contains 12 residues. Germline loops: CDR1 SGHTA, CDR2 FQGNSA. The CDR3 DNA follows: TGTGCCAGCAGCCCGAAGGCAGATACGCAGTATTTT. Protein sequence: CASSPKADTQYF.

This clone came up a few times. The V gene is TRBV3-1 (or the pseudogene TRBV3-2), the J gene TRBJ2-5; D call uncertain. This CDR3 region has 12 residues. V was clipped by 0 bases and J by 7 bases, with 6 bases between them. Germline CDR1 LGHDT, CDR2 YNNKEL (reference sequence). CDR3: CASSQDSRTQYF. The CDR3 coding sequence is TGTGCCAGCAGCCAAGATTCGCGGACCCAGTACTTC.

The chain has TRBV11-3 and TRBJ2-2; D remains ambiguous. The ends were cut back, 4 bases at V and 0 bases at J, with 6 bases in the middle. CDR3 length: 14 amino acids. CDR1 is SGHNT, CDR2 YENEEA, per germline. Written as DNA, the CDR3 is TGTGCCAGCAGCTCTGGATCGAACACCGGGGAGCTGTTTTTT. Its protein product is CASSSGSNTGELFF.

V usage is TRBV10-2 and J usage is TRBJ2-3; 9 bases fit TRBD2. J gave up 2 bases and V 7 bases, and 7 bases lay outside the gene matches. The CDR3 runs to 15 residues. The V gene's germline CDR1 is WSHSY and CDR2 SAAADI. The CDR3 loop reads CASTTTSGYTDTQYF. The CDR3 coding sequence is TGCGCCAGCACTACGACTAGCGGTTACACAGATACGCAGTATTTT.

This clone was seen only a few times. The CDR3 is CASRPGAENTEAFF. The CDR3, as DNA: TGTGCCAGCAGACCCGGGGCAGAGAACACTGAAGCTTTCTTT. V and J are TRBV6-5 and TRBJ1-1; D is perhaps TRBD1 (5 bases). CDR3 size: 14 residues. Germline CDR1 MNHEY, CDR2 SVGAGI. V lost 6 bases and J 1 base, leaving 12 bases between the germline ends.

The J gene is TRBJ1-6, the V gene TRBV3-1 (or the pseudogene TRBV3-2); D unclear. Between the trimmed V and J ends, which lost 0 bases and 14 bases, there was a span of 17 bases. This CDR3 region has 15 residues. Germline assignment: CDR1 LGHDT and CDR2 YNNKEL (reference sequence). The CDR3 here is CASSQEWLVGKSLHF. CDR3 coding DNA: TGTGCCAGCAGCCAAGAGTGGCTAGTAGGGAAGTCCCTCCACTTT.

By its share, this clone is medium-sized. J is TRBJ1-3 and V is TRBV7-6; D uncertain. Germline loops: CDR1 SGHVS, CDR2 FNYEAQ. The CDR3 loop spans 18 amino acids. V lost 4 bases to trimming and J lost 0 bases, with 19 bases between them. Written as DNA, the CDR3 is TGTGCCAGCAGCTCTCCCCTCGCCGGTGACTCCTCTGGAAACACCATATATTTT. Encoded protein: CASSSPLAGDSSGNTIYF. Drawing the rest from reference TRBV7-6 and TRBJ1-3, the complete variable domain is GAGVSQSPRYKVTKRGQDVALRCDPISGHVSLYWYRQALGQGPEFLTYFNYEAQQDKSGLPNDRFSAERPEGSISTLTIQRTEQRDSAMYRCASSSPLAGDSSGNTIYFGEGSWLTVV.

This clone was seen only a few times. This rearrangement joins TRBV7-6 to TRBJ1-1; D gene uncertain. The germline V and J ends were trimmed by 4 bases and 1 base, with 7 bases remaining between them. The CDR3 spans 13 residues. Germline CDR1 is SGHVS and CDR2 is FNYEAQ. The CDR3 loop reads CASSSTRNTEAFF. In nucleotides, the CDR3 is TGTGCCAGCAGCTCCACTCGGAACACTGAAGCTTTCTTT.

This clone was seen a handful of times. The CDR3 here is CASSSGHLLHF. CDR3 bases: TGTGCCAGCAGCTCAGGACATCTCCTCCACTTT. The chain has TRBV7-9 and TRBJ1-6; D perhaps matches TRBD1 (5 bases). Germline V gives CDR1 SEHNR, CDR2 FQNEAQ (reference sequence). The CDR3 is 11 residues long. V was cut by 4 bases and J by 15 bases, with 10 bases left in between.

The chain is built from TRBV5-1 and TRBJ2-5; D remains ambiguous. Trimming took off 2 bases at V and 1 base at J, with 6 bases between the two ends. The germline V gene has CDR1 SGHRS and CDR2 YFSETQ. The CDR3 totals 13 residues. CDR3 protein: CASSLRTQETQYF. CDR3 bases: TGCGCCAGCAGCTTAAGGACCCAAGAGACCCAGTACTTC.

The chain is built from TRBV19 and TRBJ1-2, with D perhaps TRBD1 (5 bases). The V gene lost 0 bases and the J gene lost 4 bases, with 12 bases spanning the gap. The CDR3 contains 15 residues. CDR1 is LNHDA and CDR2 is SQIVND in the germline V gene (reference sequence). This chain's CDR3 is CASSIDFSRGYGYTF. In nucleotides, the CDR3 is TGTGCCAGTAGTATAGATTTCTCAAGGGGCTATGGCTACACCTTC.

This chain uses TRBV29-1 with TRBJ1-2; unclear D gene. Trimming removed 5 bases at V and 2 bases at J, with 12 bases between. The CDR3 spans 13 residues. Germline CDR1 and CDR2: SQVTM and ANQGSEA. CDR3 amino acids: CSVLITDNYGYTF. CDR3 nucleotides: TGCAGCGTTCTCATAACAGACAACTATGGCTACACCTTC.

This chain uses TRBV6-5 with TRBJ1-1; TRBD1 matches 7 bases. Trimming at V came to 2 bases and at J to 4 bases, leaving 4 bases not matched to a gene. The germline V gene encodes CDR1 MNHEY and CDR2 SVGAGI. The CDR3 totals 14 residues. Here the CDR3 reads CASSYRGPGTEAFF. The CDR3 nucleotides read TGTGCCAGCAGTTACAGGGGGCCGGGCACTGAAGCTTTCTTT.

The genes are TRBV5-1 and TRBJ1-2, with unresolved D. The germline gives CDR1 SGHRS, CDR2 YFSETQ. The ends were cut back, 5 bases at V and 5 bases at J, with 19 bases in the middle. The CDR3 sequence is 15 residues long. In nucleotides, the CDR3 is TGCGCCAGCAGACTCGACGGAATGATAGCATATGGCTACACCTTC. Its translation: CASRLDGMIAYGYTF.

The rearrangement links TRBV4-3 to TRBJ1-2, with no clear D. Germline V gives CDR1 LGHNA, CDR2 YSLEER. V dropped 0 bases and J dropped 6 bases, with 11 bases sitting between them. This CDR3 has 14 residues. CDR3 sequence (DNA): TGCGCCAGCAGCCAAGATGGTTACTTACATGGCTACACCTTC. This sequence encodes CASSQDGYLHGYTF.

This rearrangement joins TRBV6-5 to TRBJ1-6; 7 bases map to TRBD1. Germline CDR1 reads MNHEY; CDR2 reads SVGAGI. The CDR3 sequence is 16 residues long. V gave up 0 bases and J gave up 7 bases; unmatched junction bases: 6. The CDR3 DNA is TGTGCCAGCAGTTACTCGAGGGGGCCGTGGAATTCACCCCTCCACTTT. Its protein is CASSYSRGPWNSPLHF.

CDR3 sequence reads: CASSRQRGGELFF. As DNA, the CDR3 is TGTGCCAGCAGTAGGCAGCGCGGCGGGGAGCTGTTTTTT. The rearrangement joins TRBV2 to TRBJ2-2; D ambiguous. V was clipped by 5 bases and J by 7 bases, with 11 bases between them. The CDR3 runs 13 residues. Germline V gene sequence: CDR1 SNHLY, CDR2 FYNNEI.

This clone was picked up one time. This sequence joins TRBV9 and TRBJ1-2; 7 bases are a match to TRBD1. Germline assignment: CDR1 SGDLS and CDR2 YYNGEE. V lost 2 bases to trimming and J lost 4 bases; unmatched junction nucleotides: 2. The CDR3 is made up of 13 amino acids. The CDR3 DNA sequence: TGTGCCAGCAGCGTTACAGGGGTCTATGGCTACACCTTC. Encoded protein: CASSVTGVYGYTF.

This clone has only one observation. The conserved phenylalanine or tryptophan normally closing the CDR3 is absent here, so this likely arose from a read error. The DNA is omitted, as the CDR3 cannot be located on it reliably, and the CDR3 follows TCRdb's listing. The CDR3 sequence is CASSYTQGQLQMT. The chain is built from TRBV21-1 and TRBJ1-4; TRBD1, the table's D call, lacks a check against the DNA. TRBV21-1 is flagged as a pseudogene. The CDR3 extends over 13 residues, inclusive of both ends.

The chain is built from TRBV5-1 and TRBJ1-3, with D tentatively TRBD1 (5 bases). V lost 2 bases and J lost 0, with 6 bases in between. The CDR3 extends over 14 amino acids. In germline, CDR1 is SGHRS, CDR2 YFSETQ. The CDR3 sequence is CASSLQDSGNTIYF. CDR3 bases: TGCGCCAGCAGCTTACAGGACTCTGGAAACACCATATATTTT.

V is TRBV10-3 and J is TRBJ2-7; 16 bases match TRBD2. Germline V gene data show CDR1 as ENHRY and CDR2 as SYGVKD. V trimming: 5 bases; J trimming: 5 bases; junction bases outside the gene matches: 6. This CDR3 is built from 16 residues. The CDR3 here is CAISPGTSGRGHEQYF. The CDR3 DNA reads as TGTGCCATCAGTCCCGGGACTAGCGGGAGGGGCCACGAGCAGTACTTC.

The V call is TRBV6-5, the J call TRBJ2-7; no firm D call. The V gene lost 2 bases and the J gene lost 0 bases, with 8 bases spanning the gap. CDR3 length: 14 amino acids. Per the germline V gene, CDR1 is MNHEY and CDR2 is SVGAGI. CDR3 DNA sequence: TGTGCCAGCAGTTACCGCGGATACTCCTACGAGCAGTACTTC. It translates to CASSYRGYSYEQYF.

This chain uses TRBV6-5 with TRBJ2-1, with 10 nucleotides matching TRBD2. Germline CDR1 is MNHEY and CDR2 is SVGAGI. J lost 7 bases, V lost 7 bases, and 10 bases had no gene match. The CDR3 is made up of 15 amino acids. As DNA, the CDR3 is TGTGCCAGCACTTGGAGCGGGGGGGCCAGAAATGAGCAGTTCTTC. Translating gives CASTWSGGARNEQFF.

This chain links TRBV24-1 with TRBJ2-3; D gene ambiguous. The germline V gene has CDR1 KGHDR and CDR2 SFDVKD. The CDR3 is made up of 13 amino acids. V was cut by 2 bases and J by 3 bases, with 5 bases left in between. Here the CDR3 DNA reads TGTGCCACCAGTGATTCGGCGACAGATACGCAGTATTTT. Translating gives CATSDSATDTQYF.

The chain is built from TRBV19 and TRBJ2-2; maybe TRBD2 (6 bases). V gave up 5 bases and J gave up 7 bases, with 17 bases separating them. Germline V lookup: CDR1 LNHDA, CDR2 SQIVND (reference sequence). The CDR3 length is 15 residues. CDR3: CASSGGGLVSGELFF. CDR3 DNA sequence: TGTGCCAGTAGTGGGGGAGGACTTGTGAGCGGGGAGCTGTTTTTT.